This is a list of T cell receptor beta chains from one sample in a study of OX40 agonist ivuxolimab in advanced cancers. Generated by immunoSEQ multiplex PCR, the TCRdb table keeps only in-frame clones and is missing some. The sample gives roughly 120,000 clones, around 90% of which show up once; about 0.81% is in the top ten. The sample consisted of CD4+ or CD8+ T cells sorted from blood, taken in a trial of the OX40 agonist ivuxolimab. These receptors originate from an adult with an advanced solid tumor such as melanoma, head and neck, liver or kidney cancer. Both conserved end residues are trimmed from each CDR3. The size field is filled for only some rows; it gives once, few, many or a size class.

V: TRBV6-1
size: -
CDR3: ASSDGLAGTYEQY

V: TRBV7-3
size: -
CDR3: ASSLGNPGAGAGELF

V: TRBV5-4
size: -
CDR3: ASSRVGVLNTGELF

V: TRBV14
size: -
CDR3: ASSQGQIAKNIQY

V: TRBV5-1
size: -
CDR3: ASSRDTLEQY

V: TRBV5-4
size: once
CDR3: ASSLRGPSGANVLT

V: TRBV23-1
size: -
CDR3: ASPLKVEAEEKLF

V: TRBV6-6
size: -
CDR3: ASSYSTRTEAF

V: TRBV11-2
size: -
CDR3: ASSLGPVTGELF

V: TRBV30
size: -
CDR3: AWSVRTVQGEKLF

V: TRBV11-2
size: -
CDR3: ASSLRASSYNEQF

V: TRBV5-4
size: -
CDR3: ASSFQVEFANTGELF

V: TRBV23-1
size: -
CDR3: ASSRWQYGDTQY

V: TRBV11-2
size: -
CDR3: ASSLPGPTYEQY

V: TRBV12-5
size: -
CDR3: ASGLLGGGAGQPQH

V: TRBV7-2
size: -
CDR3: ASSLEPSGPTGELF

V: TRBV5-4
size: -
CDR3: ASSSGPTGFDDEQY

V: TRBV18
size: -
CDR3: ASSPGMDQETQY

V: TRBV28
size: -
CDR3: ASSLSTRTGHGYT

V: TRBV5-1
size: -
CDR3: ASSLAWPGELF

V: TRBV5-4
size: -
CDR3: ASSLGTWGTSGRRYEQY

V: TRBV19
size: -
CDR3: ASSPGQTSYNEQF

V: TRBV19
size: -
CDR3: ASGTAMERTQY

V: TRBV19
size: -
CDR3: ASSVLSSYEQY

V: TRBV16
size: -
CDR3: ASSQMNYDQPQH

V: TRBV27
size: -
CDR3: ATRLAGGSNEQF

V: TRBV19
size: -
CDR3: ASSIRQRQETQY

V: TRBV4-2
size: -
CDR3: ASSQDRNTGELF

V: TRBV5-3
size: -
CDR3: ARRGGQLSSGNTIY

V: TRBV5-6
size: -
CDR3: ASSLRGRSGEQF

V: TRBV9
size: -
CDR3: ASSVDGRETQY

V: TRBV6-1
size: -
CDR3: ASSDMVAEAYEQY

V: TRBV27
size: -
CDR3: ASSLGDSNQPQH

V: TRBV29-1
size: once
CDR3: SAGLVAYNEQF

V: TRBV11-2
size: -
CDR3: ASSLVNYGYT

V: TRBV6-1
size: once
CDR3: ASSRRGALWNIQY

V: TRBV5-1
size: -
CDR3: ASSLGVGASNEKLF

V: TRBV5-1
size: -
CDR3: ASSPDRGVNEQF

V: TRBV10-3
size: -
CDR3: AISESPDSTDTQY

V: TRBV14
size: -
CDR3: ASSPDRYGYT

V: TRBV29-1
size: -
CDR3: SVTQGPDQAF

V: TRBV7-2
size: -
CDR3: ASSLEGQGPRRTEAF

V: TRBV9
size: once
CDR3: ASSRAQTSGIAETQY

V: TRBV18
size: -
CDR3: ASSVQEGSQETQY

V: TRBV7-9
size: -
CDR3: ASSLGFTDEKLF

V: TRBV6-6
size: -
CDR3: ASSPGRAGTGELF

V: TRBV7-9
size: -
CDR3: ASSLGLTGGEEQF

V: TRBV2
size: -
CDR3: ASSGSGSTDTQY

V: TRBV6-5
size: once
CDR3: ASSYFGGTDYGYT

V: TRBV27
size: once
CDR3: ASSLGTGASYEQY

V: TRBV5-1
size: -
CDR3: ASSQQGSTNIQY

V: TRBV30
size: -
CDR3: AWSGGQGSNQPQH

V: TRBV7-2
size: -
CDR3: ASSSAGQGIVNIQY

V: TRBV30
size: -
CDR3: AWSRVNNSPLH

V: TRBV4-2
size: -
CDR3: ASSSKLGQAIYEQY

V: TRBV9
size: -
CDR3: ASSVDGGEYNEQF